The TCR beta chain described here comes from a study of blood T cell repertoires in COVID-19 (dated by TCRdb to 2020 to 2022). In terms of the full investigation: Collaborator samples came from the United States, Italy and Spain and covered acute and convalescent phases of COVID-19. Subjects who had been exposed to COVID-19, were actively infected with it, or had recovered from it provided the deeply sampled blood TCRbeta repertoires that made up the dataset. HLA class I and class II types, where available, came from metadata supplied by the sample provider rather than from assay-based typing. The samples were drawn from the first 160 participants of the ongoing ImmuneRACE study and from 1,254 subjects provided by 6 global collaborators. The sample metadata nearly always contained a de-identified subject ID, COVID-19 status, age in years and sex. The material from the prospective study consisted of cDNA or gDNA derived from T cells, B-cell-depleted T cells, or PBMCs. The repertoires were released in a freely available public database intended as a resource for research on the immune response to SARS-CoV-2.

A remark on this clone: Its target antigen remains unknown. No much larger clone is present one base from it, and per-base qualities are unavailable.

TCRbeta CDR3 regions were amplified from genomic DNA by means of the immunoSEQ Assay, a bias-controlled multiplex PCR. Processing in the source paper ran as follows. Nucleated cell counts per sample were estimated from amplification of reference gene primers within the assay. To quantify the absolute abundance of each unique TCRbeta CDR3 rearrangement, sequence reads were collapsed and filtered. For each sample, productive Simpson clonality was calculated as the square root of Simpson's diversity index over productive rearrangements. In TCRdb, the immuneACCESS table is reduced to in-frame sequences with V and J assigned. These tables do not hold every clone; where another copy was compared, an unresolved V gene accounts for under half, and the others remain unexplained. V and J calls and clone size are those listed in that table; D and trimming were worked out from the DNA. Within this sample are approximately 14,000 clones, with less than 85% of them counted one time only. Together, the top ten hold 17% of the sample.

The collaborating institutions used their own protocols to collect whole blood in K2EDTA tubes. For TCRbeta analysis, collaborators shipped samples in one of three forms: frozen whole blood, isolated PBMCs, or DNA extracted from either of those sample types. Overall study outcomes, separate from this receptor: Clinical and demographic metadata were provided uncurated, with the amount varying by source and participant.

CDR1 and CDR2 were assigned from the germline V gene as SGHTA and FQGNSA. The CDR3 runs 15 residues from the cysteine to the phenylalanine. Only CDR3 DNA is held: 45 bases, read in frame from base 1. V is clipped by 1 base and J by 6 bases, and the sequence between their germline boundaries is 15 bases long. The V and J segments used are TRBV7-2 and TRBJ1-2; TRBD1 could be the D gene, as 6 bases match. The sequenced sample was peripheral blood. This TCR came from a middle-aged man with active or convalescent COVID-19. The CDR3 amino acid sequence is: CASSLEGGLLDGYTF. The sequenced DNA: TGTGCCAGCAGCTTAGAGGGGGGGCTACTTGATGGCTACACCTTC. The variable domain in full, with residues beyond the CDR3 obtained from the reference TRBV7-2 and TRBJ1-2 genes, is GAGVSQSPSNKVTEKGKDVELRCDPISGHTALYWYRQSLGQGLEFLIYFQGNSAPDKSGLPSDRFSAERTGGSVSTLTIQRTQQEDSAVYLCASSLEGGLLDGYTFGSGTRLTVV.